This T cell receptor (beta chain) was recorded in a study of STAT3 mutations in large granular lymphocyte leukemia. Study-level points and caveats: Clonal expansion was inferred from samples taken at other timepoints. At least one immunodominant TCR beta clonotype appeared in every T-cell large granular lymphocyte leukemia patient.

The table lists this clone with a few counts. Its antigen is still unknown. Here immunoSEQ multiplex PCR was the method, and the copy in TCRdb shows in-frame clones only, minus some. The sample consists of roughly 250 clones, roughly 1.6% of them appearing once. The CDR3 runs 12 residues. Germline values: CDR1 SQVTM, CDR2 ANQGSEA. V gave up 5 bases and J gave up 0 bases, with 7 bases separating them. The chain has TRBV29-1 and TRBJ1-2; D is unresolved. Sequencing was done on a sample of peripheral blood mononuclear cells. This receptor was obtained from a boy younger than 18 with T-cell large granular lymphocyte leukemia. Some clones in this sample may be carry-over from other donors' samples. CDR3 sequence reads: CSVSHANYGYTF. CDR3 coding DNA: TGCAGCGTTTCACATGCTAACTATGGCTACACCTTC.